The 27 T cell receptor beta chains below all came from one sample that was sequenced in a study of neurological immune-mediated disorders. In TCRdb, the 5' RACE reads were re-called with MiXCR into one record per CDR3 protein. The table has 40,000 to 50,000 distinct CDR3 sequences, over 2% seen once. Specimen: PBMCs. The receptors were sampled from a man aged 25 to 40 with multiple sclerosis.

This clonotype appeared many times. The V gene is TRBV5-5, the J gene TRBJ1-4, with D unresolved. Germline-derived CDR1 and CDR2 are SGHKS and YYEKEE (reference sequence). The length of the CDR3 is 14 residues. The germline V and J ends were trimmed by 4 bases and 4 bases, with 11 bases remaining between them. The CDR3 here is CASSHPRDNEKLFF. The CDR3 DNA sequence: TGTGCCAGCAGCCACCCGAGAGATAATGAAAAACTGTTTTTT.

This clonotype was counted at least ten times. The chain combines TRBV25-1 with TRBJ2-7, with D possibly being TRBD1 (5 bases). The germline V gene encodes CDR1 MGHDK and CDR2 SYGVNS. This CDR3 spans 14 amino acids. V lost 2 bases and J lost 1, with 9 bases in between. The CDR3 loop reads CASSESKGSYEQYF. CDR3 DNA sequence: TGTGCCAGCAGTGAAAGTAAGGGGTCCTACGAGCAGTACTTC.

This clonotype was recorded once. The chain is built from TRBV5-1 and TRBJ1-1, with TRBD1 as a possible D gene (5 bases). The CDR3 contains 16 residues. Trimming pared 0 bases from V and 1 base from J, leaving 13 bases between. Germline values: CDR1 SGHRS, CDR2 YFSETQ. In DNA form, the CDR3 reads TGCGCCAGCAGCTTGGTCCCGGGACGGTCGAACACTGAAGCTTTCTTT. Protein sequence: CASSLVPGRSNTEAFF. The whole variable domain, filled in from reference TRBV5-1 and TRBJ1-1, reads KAGVTQTPRYLIKTRGQQVTLSCSPISGHRSVSWYQQTPGQGLQFLFEYFSETQRNKGNFPGRFSGRQFSNSRSEMNVSTLELGDSALYLCASSLVPGRSNTEAFFGQGTRLTVV.

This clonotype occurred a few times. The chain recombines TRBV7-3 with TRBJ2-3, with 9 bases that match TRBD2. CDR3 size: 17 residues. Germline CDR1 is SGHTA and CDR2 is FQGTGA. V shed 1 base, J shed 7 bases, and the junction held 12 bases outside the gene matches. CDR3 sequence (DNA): TGTGCCAGCAGCTTAAACCGCCAGCGGGAGGCTCCACATACGCAGTATTTT. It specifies CASSLNRQREAPHTQYF.

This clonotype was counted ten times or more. The CDR3 DNA reads as TGCAGTGCTAGTTGGGACACGTCTGATTACAATGAGCAGTTCTTC. Residues: CSASWDTSDYNEQFF. V gene TRBV20-1 combines with J gene TRBJ2-1; maybe TRBD1 (6 bases). V lost 3 bases, J lost 4 bases, and 16 bases lay in between. The CDR3 sequence is 15 residues long. CDR1 DFQATT and CDR2 SNEGSKA come from the germline V gene (reference sequence).

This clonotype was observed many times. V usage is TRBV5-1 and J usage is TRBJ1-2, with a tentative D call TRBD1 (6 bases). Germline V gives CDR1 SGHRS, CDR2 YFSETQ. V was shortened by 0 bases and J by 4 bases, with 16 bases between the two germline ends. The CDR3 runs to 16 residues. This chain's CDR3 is CASSLGTAGDLYGYTF. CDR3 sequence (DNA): TGCGCCAGCAGCTTGGGTACCGCAGGGGACCTCTATGGCTACACCTTC. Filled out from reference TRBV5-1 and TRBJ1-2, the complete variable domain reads KAGVTQTPRYLIKTRGQQVTLSCSPISGHRSVSWYQQTPGQGLQFLFEYFSETQRNKGNFPGRFSGRQFSNSRSEMNVSTLELGDSALYLCASSLGTAGDLYGYTFGSGTRLTVV.

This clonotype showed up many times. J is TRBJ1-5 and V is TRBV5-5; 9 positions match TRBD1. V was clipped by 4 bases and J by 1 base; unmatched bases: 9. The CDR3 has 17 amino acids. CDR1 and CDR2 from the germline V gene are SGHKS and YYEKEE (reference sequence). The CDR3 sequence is CASSPGTGILSNQPQHF. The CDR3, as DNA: TGTGCCAGCAGCCCCGGGACAGGGATTTTGAGCAATCAGCCCCAGCATTTT.

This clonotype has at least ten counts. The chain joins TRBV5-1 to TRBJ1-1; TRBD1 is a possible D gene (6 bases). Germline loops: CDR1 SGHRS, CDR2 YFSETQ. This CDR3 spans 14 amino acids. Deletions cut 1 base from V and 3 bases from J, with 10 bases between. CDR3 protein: CASSLSAGDTEAFF. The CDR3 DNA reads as TGCGCCAGCAGCTTGTCGGCAGGGGACACTGAAGCTTTCTTT.

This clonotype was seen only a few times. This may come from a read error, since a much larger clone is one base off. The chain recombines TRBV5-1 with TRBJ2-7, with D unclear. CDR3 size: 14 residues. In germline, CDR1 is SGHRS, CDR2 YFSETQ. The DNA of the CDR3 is TGCGCCAGCAGCTTGGACGACGTAGTCTCCGAGAAGTACTTC. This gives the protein CASSLDDVVSEKYF.

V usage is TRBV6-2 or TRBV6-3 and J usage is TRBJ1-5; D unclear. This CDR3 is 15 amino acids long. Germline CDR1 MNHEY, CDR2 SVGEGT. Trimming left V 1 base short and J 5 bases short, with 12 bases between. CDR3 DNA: TGTGCCAGCAGTTACTTGGACGGGTCCGATCAGCCCCAGCATTTT. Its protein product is CASSYLDGSDQPQHF.

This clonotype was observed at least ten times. The CDR3 loop reads CASRKRSGTYEQYF. For the CDR3, the DNA is TGTGCCAGCAGGAAACGAAGCGGGACTTACGAGCAGTACTTC. V usage is TRBV28 and J usage is TRBJ2-7; 7 bases fit TRBD2. The V and J ends lost 6 bases and 4 bases, in that order; junction bases with no gene match: 9. This CDR3 is 14 amino acids long. Germline CDR1 reads MDHEN; CDR2 reads SYDVKM. Looking up the rest from reference TRBV28 and TRBJ2-7 gives the full variable domain: DVKVTQSSRYLVKRTGEKVFLECVQDMDHENMFWYRQDPGLGLRLIYFSYDVKMKEKGDIPEGYSVSREKKERFSLILESASTNQTSMYLCASRKRSGTYEQYFGPGTRLTVT.

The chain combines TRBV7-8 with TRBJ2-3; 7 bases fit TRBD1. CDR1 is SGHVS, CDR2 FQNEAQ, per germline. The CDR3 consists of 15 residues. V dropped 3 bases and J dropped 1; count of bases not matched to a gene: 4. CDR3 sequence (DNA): TGTGCCAGCAGCTTTTACAGGGGCGGCACAGATACGCAGTATTTT. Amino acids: CASSFYRGGTDTQYF. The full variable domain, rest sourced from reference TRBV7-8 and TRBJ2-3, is GAGVSQSPRYKVAKRGQDVALRCDPISGHVSLFWYQQALGQGPEFLTYFQNEAQLDKSGLPSDRFFAERPEGSVSTLKIQRTQQEDSAVYLCASSFYRGGTDTQYFGPGTRLTVL.

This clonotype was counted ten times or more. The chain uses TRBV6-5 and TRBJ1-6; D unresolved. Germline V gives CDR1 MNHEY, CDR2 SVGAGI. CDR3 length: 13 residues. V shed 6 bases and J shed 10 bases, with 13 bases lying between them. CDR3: CASRRGVGSPLHF. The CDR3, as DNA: TGTGCCAGCAGAAGAGGTGTTGGATCACCCCTCCACTTT.

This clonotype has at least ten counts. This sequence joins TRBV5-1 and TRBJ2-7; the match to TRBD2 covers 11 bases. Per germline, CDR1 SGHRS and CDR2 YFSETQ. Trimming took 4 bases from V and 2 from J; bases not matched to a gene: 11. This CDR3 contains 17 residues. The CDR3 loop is CASSEGLAGRLPYEQYF. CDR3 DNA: TGCGCCAGCAGCGAAGGACTAGCGGGTCGGCTTCCCTACGAGCAGTACTTC.

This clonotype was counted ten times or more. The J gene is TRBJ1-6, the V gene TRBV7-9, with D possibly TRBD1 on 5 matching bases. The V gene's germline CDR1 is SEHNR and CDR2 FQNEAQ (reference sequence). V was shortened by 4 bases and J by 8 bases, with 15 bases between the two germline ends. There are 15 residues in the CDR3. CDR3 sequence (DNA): TGTGCCAGCAGCTCCGGGGGGGGAAGTCATTCACCCCTCCACTTT. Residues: CASSSGGGSHSPLHF.

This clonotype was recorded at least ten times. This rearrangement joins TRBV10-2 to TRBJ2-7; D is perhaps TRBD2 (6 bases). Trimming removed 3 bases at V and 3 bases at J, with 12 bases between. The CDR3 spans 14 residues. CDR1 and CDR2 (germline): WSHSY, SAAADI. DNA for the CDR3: TGCGCCAGCAGTGAAGAGGCGGGGAACTACGAGCAGTACTTC. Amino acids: CASSEEAGNYEQYF.

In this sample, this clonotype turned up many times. CDR3 in amino acids: CSAKNSASTGELFF. The CDR3 DNA reads TGCAGTGCTAAAAACAGCGCCTCCACCGGGGAGCTGTTTTTT. The chain carries TRBV20-1 and TRBJ2-2; no firm D call. The CDR3 is 14 residues long. The germline V and J ends were trimmed by 4 bases and 4 bases, with 13 bases remaining between them. Germline CDR1 is DFQATT and CDR2 is SNEGSKA (reference sequence).

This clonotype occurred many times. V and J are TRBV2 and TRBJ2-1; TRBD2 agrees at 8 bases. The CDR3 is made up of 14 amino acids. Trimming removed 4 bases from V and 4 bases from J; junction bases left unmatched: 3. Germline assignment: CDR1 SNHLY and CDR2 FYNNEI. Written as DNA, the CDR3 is TGTGCCAGCAGTGGGACTAGCTTGTACAATGAGCAGTTCTTC. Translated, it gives CASSGTSLYNEQFF. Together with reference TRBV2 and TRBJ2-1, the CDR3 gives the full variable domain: EPEVTQTPSHQVTQMGQEVILRCVPISNHLYFYWYRQILGQKVEFLVSFYNNEISEKSEIFDDQFSVERPDGSNFTLKIRSTKLEDSAMYFCASSGTSLYNEQFFGPGTRLTVL.

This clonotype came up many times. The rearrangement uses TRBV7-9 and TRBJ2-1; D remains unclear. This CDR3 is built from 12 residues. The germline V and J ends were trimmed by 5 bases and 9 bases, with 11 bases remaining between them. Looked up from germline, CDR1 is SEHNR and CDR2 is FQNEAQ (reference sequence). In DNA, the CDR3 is TGTGCCAGCAGCCTGACCCGGAGTGAGCAGTTCTTC. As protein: CASSLTRSEQFF.

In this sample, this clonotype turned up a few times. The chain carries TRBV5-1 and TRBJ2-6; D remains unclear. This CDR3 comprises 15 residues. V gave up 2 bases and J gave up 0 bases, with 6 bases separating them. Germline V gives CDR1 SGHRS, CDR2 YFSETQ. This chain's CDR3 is CASSLPASGANVLTF. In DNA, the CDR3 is TGCGCCAGCAGCTTACCAGCCTCTGGGGCCAACGTCCTGACTTTC.

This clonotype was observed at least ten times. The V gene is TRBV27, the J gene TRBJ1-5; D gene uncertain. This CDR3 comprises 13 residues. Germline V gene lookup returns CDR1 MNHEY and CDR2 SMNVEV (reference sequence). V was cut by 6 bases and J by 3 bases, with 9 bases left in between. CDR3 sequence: CASSWLINQPQHF. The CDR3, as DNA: TGTGCCAGCAGCTGGCTTATCAATCAGCCCCAGCATTTT.

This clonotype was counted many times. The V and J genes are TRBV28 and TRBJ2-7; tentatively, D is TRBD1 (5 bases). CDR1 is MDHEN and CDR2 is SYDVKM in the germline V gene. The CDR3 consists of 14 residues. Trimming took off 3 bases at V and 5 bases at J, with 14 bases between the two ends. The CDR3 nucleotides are TGTGCCAGCAGTTTGTCAGGGCTGGAAGACGAGCAGTACTTC. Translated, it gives CASSLSGLEDEQYF.

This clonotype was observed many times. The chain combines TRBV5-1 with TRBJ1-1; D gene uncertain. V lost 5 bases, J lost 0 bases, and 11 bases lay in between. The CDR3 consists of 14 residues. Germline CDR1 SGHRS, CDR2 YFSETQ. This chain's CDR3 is CASRLEQMNTEAFF. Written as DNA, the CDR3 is TGCGCCAGCAGGCTTGAACAGATGAACACTGAAGCTTTCTTT.

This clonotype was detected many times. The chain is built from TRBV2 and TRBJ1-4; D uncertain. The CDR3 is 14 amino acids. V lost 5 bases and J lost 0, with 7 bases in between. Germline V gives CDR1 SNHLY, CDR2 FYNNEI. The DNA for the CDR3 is TGTGCCAGCAGTCTACCTTCAACTAATGAAAAACTGTTTTTT. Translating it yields CASSLPSTNEKLFF.

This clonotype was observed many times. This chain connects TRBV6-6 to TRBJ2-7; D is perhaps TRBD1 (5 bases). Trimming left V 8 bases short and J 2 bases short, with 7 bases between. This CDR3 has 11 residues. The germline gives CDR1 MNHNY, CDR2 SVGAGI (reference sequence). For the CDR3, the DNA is TGTGCCAGCGGGGCCGCCTACGAGCAGTACTTC. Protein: CASGAAYEQYF.

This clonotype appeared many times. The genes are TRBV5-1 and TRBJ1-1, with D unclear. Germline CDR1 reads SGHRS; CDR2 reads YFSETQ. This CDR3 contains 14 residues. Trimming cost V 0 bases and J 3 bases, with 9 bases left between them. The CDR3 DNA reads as TGCGCCAGCAGCTTGGGTCGCGGGTACACTGAAGCTTTCTTT. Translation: CASSLGRGYTEAFF.

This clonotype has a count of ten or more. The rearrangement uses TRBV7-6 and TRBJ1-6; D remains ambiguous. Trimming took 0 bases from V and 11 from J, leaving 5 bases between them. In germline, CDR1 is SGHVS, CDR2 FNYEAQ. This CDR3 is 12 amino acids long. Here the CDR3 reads CASSLAHAPLHF. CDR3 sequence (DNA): TGTGCCAGCAGCTTAGCCCACGCACCCCTCCACTTT. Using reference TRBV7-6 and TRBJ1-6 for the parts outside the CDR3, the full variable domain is GAGVSQSPRYKVTKRGQDVALRCDPISGHVSLYWYRQALGQGPEFLTYFNYEAQQDKSGLPNDRFSAERPEGSISTLTIQRTEQRDSAMYRCASSLAHAPLHFGNGTRLTVT.